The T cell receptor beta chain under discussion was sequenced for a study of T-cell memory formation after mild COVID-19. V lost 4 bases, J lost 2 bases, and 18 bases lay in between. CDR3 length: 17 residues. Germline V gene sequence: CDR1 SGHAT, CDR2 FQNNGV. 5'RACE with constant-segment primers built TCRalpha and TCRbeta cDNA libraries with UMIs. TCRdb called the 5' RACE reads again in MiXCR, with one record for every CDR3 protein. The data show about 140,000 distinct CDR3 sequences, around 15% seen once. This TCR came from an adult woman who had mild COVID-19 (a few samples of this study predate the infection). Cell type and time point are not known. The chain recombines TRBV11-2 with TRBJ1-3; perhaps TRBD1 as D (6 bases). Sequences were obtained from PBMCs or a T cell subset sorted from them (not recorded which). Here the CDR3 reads CASSSRPGQGTGNTIYF. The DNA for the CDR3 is TGTGCCAGCAGCTCCAGGCCGGGCCAGGGGACTGGAAACACCATATATTTT. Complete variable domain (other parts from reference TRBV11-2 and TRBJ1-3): EAGVAQSPRYKIIEKRQSVAFWCNPISGHATLYWYQQILGQGPKLLIQFQNNGVVDDSQLPKDRFSAERLKGVDSTLKIQPAKLEDSAVYLCASSSRPGQGTGNTIYFGEGSWLTVV.